The 17 T cell receptor beta chains listed next were all sequenced from one sample in a study of CD8 T cells in ankylosing spondylitis. TCRdb re-analysed the 5' RACE reads in MiXCR, keeping a single row per CDR3 protein. The sample carries about 320,000 distinct CDR3 sequences, approximately 10% recorded once. The sequencing sample was made of blood, either unsorted or a sorted T cell fraction (not recorded which). Source of these receptors: a female donor with ankylosing spondylitis or in good health (not recorded which).

This clonotype was found many times. CDR3: CASSDRVNPRPQHF. Here the CDR3 DNA reads TGTGCCAGTAGCGACAGGGTGAACCCTCGCCCCCAGCATTTT. The V gene is TRBV7-2, the J gene TRBJ1-5; 7 positions agree with TRBD1. With 9 bases clipped from V and 10 bases from J, the junction kept 15 bases outside the gene matches. CDR1 and CDR2 (germline): SGHTA, FQGNSA. This CDR3 contains 14 residues.

This clonotype was seen many times. The chain links TRBV7-9 to TRBJ2-7; D is unclear. The V end was cut by 2 bases, the J end by 0 bases, with 14 bases between. Germline V CDR1 and CDR2: SEHNR, FQNEAQ (reference sequence). The CDR3 has 16 amino acids. This CDR3 reads CASSLPLGSNSYEQYF. The CDR3 nucleotides are TGTGCCAGCAGCTTACCCCTAGGCAGCAACTCCTACGAGCAGTACTTC.

This clonotype was observed a handful of times. The rearrangement joins TRBV19 to TRBJ1-5; 7 nucleotides align to TRBD1. There are 14 residues in the CDR3. Germline V gene lookup returns CDR1 LNHDA and CDR2 SQIVND (reference sequence). V shed 7 bases and J 3 bases; nucleotides not matched to a gene: 6. The CDR3 DNA reads TGTGCCAGTACCCAGACAGGGACCAATCAGCCCCAGCATTTT. Its protein is CASTQTGTNQPQHF.

This clonotype was found a few times. The genes are TRBV5-1 and TRBJ1-1; weak D call: TRBD1 (6 bases). The germline V gene encodes CDR1 SGHRS and CDR2 YFSETQ. V lost 7 bases and J 0 bases, leaving 10 bases between the germline ends. CDR3 length: 13 amino acids. The CDR3 sequence: CASYTGLNTEAFF. The CDR3, as DNA: TGCGCCAGCTACACAGGGCTGAACACTGAAGCTTTCTTT.

This chain joins TRBV6-1 and TRBJ2-5, with a tentative D call TRBD1 (6 bases). Germline V CDR1 and CDR2: MNHNS, SASEGT. The CDR3 loop spans 13 amino acids. Trimming took 7 bases from V and 2 from J, leaving 11 bases between them. Here the CDR3 reads CASTRQVQETQYF. DNA for the CDR3: TGTGCCAGCACCCGACAGGTTCAAGAGACCCAGTACTTC.

In its sample, this clonotype was seen many times. The genes are TRBV1 and TRBJ2-7; the D call in the table, TRBD2, was not verified against the DNA. TRBV1 is a pseudogene. The length of the CDR3 is 13 residues. Written as DNA, the CDR3 is TGCACCAGCAAACTAGCGGGGCGTCGGGAGCAGTACTTC. It yields the protein CTSKLAGRREQYF.

This CDR3 is CASSLGYGSSTQETQYF. CDR3 coding DNA: TGCGCCAGCAGCTTGGGTTACGGGTCATCCACCCAAGAGACCCAGTACTTC. The rearrangement joins TRBV5-1 to TRBJ2-5; D is ambiguous. Looked up from germline, CDR1 is SGHRS and CDR2 is YFSETQ. The CDR3 has 17 amino acids. V shed 0 bases and J shed 1 base, with 16 bases lying between them.

CDR3 nucleotide sequence: TGTGCCAGCAGTCCTGGGACCTTCTCTGGGGCCAACGTCCTGACTTTC. Amino acids: CASSPGTFSGANVLTF. V usage is TRBV12-3 or TRBV12-4 and J usage is TRBJ2-6; D may correspond to TRBD1 or TRBD2 (5 bases each). The CDR3 has 16 residues. Trimming removed 5 bases at V and 0 bases at J, with 11 bases between.

This clonotype was counted ten times or more. The gene calls are TRBV20-1 and TRBJ2-1, with D unresolved. Germline V gene lookup returns CDR1 DFQATT and CDR2 SNEGSKA (reference sequence). The CDR3 spans 10 residues. Trimming stripped 3 bases from V and 6 bases from J, with 3 bases between. The CDR3 DNA sequence: TGCAGTGCTAGGCTCAATGAGCAGTTCTTC. This codes for CSARLNEQFF.

This clonotype has ten or more counts. The gene calls are TRBV29-1 and TRBJ1-5; D is undetermined. The germline CDR1 and CDR2 sequences are SQVTM and ANQGSEA. The V and J ends lost 0 bases and 7 bases respectively, with 7 bases between them. This CDR3 region has 12 residues. This CDR3 is CSVEDIGQPQHF. The CDR3 nucleotides are TGCAGCGTTGAAGATATCGGGCAGCCCCAGCATTTT.

This clonotype showed up many times. One junction end does not reproduce the germline sequence, and a read error may be involved. The V call is TRBV28, the J call TRBJ2-6; a weak D match, TRBD2 (6 bases). The germline CDR1 and CDR2 sequences are MDHEN and SYDVKM. The CDR3 extends over 15 amino acids. The CDR3 bases are TGCGCCAGCAGCTTAGGAGGGTCTGGGGCCAACGTCCTGACTTTC. Its protein product is CASSLGGSGANVLTF.

This sequence joins TRBV5-1 and TRBJ1-2, with D possibly matching TRBD1 (5 bases). V was clipped by 1 base and J by 8 bases, with 15 bases between them. The germline gives CDR1 SGHRS, CDR2 YFSETQ. This CDR3 spans 14 amino acids. CDR3 sequence: CASSLQQDPVGYTF. The CDR3 coding sequence is TGCGCCAGCAGCTTGCAACAGGACCCCGTCGGCTACACCTTC.

The table lists this clonotype with many counts. This chain connects TRBV7-3 to TRBJ1-1; D remains ambiguous. Germline V CDR1 and CDR2: SGHTA, FQGTGA. This CDR3 spans 13 amino acids. Trimming left V 5 bases short and J 0 bases short, with 7 bases between. The CDR3: CASSEAVNTEAFF. The CDR3 DNA follows: TGTGCCAGCAGCGAGGCAGTGAACACTGAAGCTTTCTTT.

This clonotype has more than one count but fewer than ten. The genes are TRBV5-6 and TRBJ1-1, with D perhaps TRBD1 (6 bases). Germline CDR1 reads SGHDT; CDR2 reads YYEEEE. Deletions cut 3 bases from V and 0 bases from J, with 12 bases between. CDR3 length equals 15 residues. CDR3 coding DNA: TGTGCCAGCAGCTGGGGGCCTAATATGAACACTGAAGCTTTCTTT. Protein product: CASSWGPNMNTEAFF.

The chain employs TRBV27 and TRBJ1-1; no firm D call. This CDR3 is 12 amino acids long. V lost 8 bases, J lost 5 bases, and 12 bases lay in between. Germline V gene sequence: CDR1 MNHEY, CDR2 SMNVEV (reference sequence). The CDR3 loop reads CASGRWKTEAFF. CDR3 bases: TGTGCCAGCGGCAGGTGGAAGACTGAAGCTTTCTTT.

The CDR3 protein is CASSERNYAAGTQYF. DNA of the CDR3: TGTGCCAGCAGTGAACGAAACTACGCAGCCGGGACGCAGTATTTT. The chain combines TRBV2 with TRBJ2-3; D gene uncertain. This CDR3 contains 15 residues. Trimming left V 2 bases short and J 9 bases short, with 18 bases between. CDR1 SNHLY and CDR2 FYNNEI come from the germline V gene.

This clonotype was counted many times. The genes are TRBV10-2 and TRBJ1-2; D might be TRBD1 (6 bases). Germline V gene sequence: CDR1 WSHSY, CDR2 SAAADI. The V end was cut by 3 bases, the J end by 4 bases, with 9 bases between. The CDR3 is 13 residues long. The CDR3 DNA reads as TGCGCCAGCAGTGAAAGGGGGGGCTATGGCTACACCTTC. Translating it yields CASSERGGYGYTF.